The 21 T cell receptor beta chains given below trace back to one sample, sequenced in a study of OX40 agonist ivuxolimab in advanced cancers. The table came from immunoSEQ multiplex PCR; TCRdb's copy has only in-frame clones and leaves some out. The repertoire has about 120,000 clones, over 75% of them found once; the top ten carry more than 0.45%. Sequenced here: CD4+ or CD8+ T cells sorted from blood, sampled in a trial of the OX40 agonist ivuxolimab. These TCRs come from an adult with an advanced solid tumor such as melanoma, head and neck, liver or kidney cancer.

This sequence joins TRBV30 and TRBJ1-4; D not resolved. The CDR3 runs 14 residues. CDR1 GTSNPN and CDR2 SVGIG come from the germline V gene (reference sequence). Trimming left V 2 bases short and J 7 bases short, with 14 bases between. CDR3 amino acids: CAWSMGLTGEKLFF. CDR3 nucleotides: TGTGCCTGGAGTATGGGTCTAACCGGTGAAAAACTGTTTTTT. Variable domain in full (rest from reference TRBV30 and TRBJ1-4): SQTIHQWPATLVQPVGSPLSLECTVEGTSNPNLYWYRQAAGRGLQLLFYSVGIGQISSEVPQNLSASRPQDRQFILSSKKLLLSDSGFYLCAWSMGLTGEKLFFGSGTQLSVL.

The CDR3 reads CAIRLDRGTEAFF. For the CDR3, the DNA is TGTGCCATCAGGTTGGACAGGGGGACTGAAGCTTTCTTT. This chain connects TRBV10-3 to TRBJ1-1, with TRBD1 matching over 10 bases. CDR3 length: 13 residues. Trimming at V came to 6 bases and at J to 5 bases, leaving 3 bases not matched to a gene. Germline V gene sequence: CDR1 ENHRY, CDR2 SYGVKD.

The chain combines TRBV14 with TRBJ1-1; D unclear. The CDR3 loop spans 13 amino acids. Germline CDR1 reads SGHDN; CDR2 reads FVKESK. Deletions cut 6 bases from V and 4 bases from J, with 12 bases between. The CDR3 coding sequence is TGTGCCAGCAGTCGTAACACATTCACTGAAGCTTTCTTT. Its translation: CASSRNTFTEAFF.

The rearrangement uses TRBV11-3 and TRBJ2-5, with D possibly TRBD1 on 6 matching bases. The V and J ends lost 3 bases and 4 bases respectively, with 9 bases between them. Germline V gene data show CDR1 as SGHNT and CDR2 as YENEEA. CDR3 length: 13 amino acids. CDR3: CASSFRRGETQYF. The CDR3 bases are TGTGCCAGCAGCTTCCGCAGGGGAGAGACCCAGTACTTC.

This rearrangement joins TRBV11-3 to TRBJ2-7; 7 bases are shared with TRBD2. The CDR3 loop spans 12 amino acids. Looked up from germline, CDR1 is SGHNT and CDR2 is YENEEA. V gave up 2 bases and J gave up 6 bases; unmatched junction bases: 1. The CDR3 DNA sequence: TGTGCCAGCAGCTTACCGGGGGGCGAGCAGTACTTC. It translates to CASSLPGGEQYF.

The rearrangement links TRBV10-2 to TRBJ2-2; no firm D call. CDR3 size: 13 residues. The V end was cut by 5 bases, the J end by 5 bases, with 9 bases between. Germline values: CDR1 WSHSY, CDR2 SAAADI. In DNA form, the CDR3 reads TGCGCCAGCAGTACTACATCGACCGGGGAGCTGTTTTTT. This translates into CASSTTSTGELFF.

The rearrangement uses TRBV19 and TRBJ1-1; perhaps TRBD1 as D (6 bases). Trimming took off 4 bases at V and 0 bases at J, with 9 bases between the two ends. This CDR3 is 14 amino acids long. Germline loops: CDR1 LNHDA, CDR2 SQIVND (reference sequence). The CDR3 nucleotides are TGTGCCAGTAGTACACAGGGTGTGAACACTGAAGCTTTCTTT. Protein product: CASSTQGVNTEAFF.

The chain links TRBV4-2 to TRBJ2-3, with 13 bases matching TRBD2. Trimming cost V 4 bases and J 4 bases; bases outside gene matches: 8. This CDR3 spans 17 amino acids. Germline values: CDR1 LGHNA, CDR2 YNFKEQ. The CDR3 is CASSLRTSGGGADTQYF. CDR3 bases: TGTGCCAGCAGCCTAAGGACTAGCGGGGGTGGTGCAGATACGCAGTATTTT.

This clone has a handful of counts. The V and J genes are TRBV18 and TRBJ1-1; D is possibly TRBD1 (6 bases). In germline, CDR1 is KGHSH, CDR2 LQKENI. Trimming shortened V by 0 bases and J by 0 bases, and 11 bases separated the two germline ends. CDR3 length equals 16 residues. CDR3 amino acids: CASSPPVDSMNTEAFF. The CDR3 bases are TGTGCCAGCTCACCACCGGTGGACAGCATGAACACTGAAGCTTTCTTT. Full variable domain (remainder filled in from reference TRBV18 and TRBJ1-1): NAGVMQNPRHLVRRRGQEARLRCSPMKGHSHVYWYRQLPEEGLKFMVYLQKENIIDESGMPKERFSAEFPKEGPSILRIQQVVRGDSAAYFCASSPPVDSMNTEAFFGQGTRLTVV.

This clone has a single count. The genes are TRBV6-1 and TRBJ2-7; no clear D. Germline lookup yields CDR1 MNHNS and CDR2 SASEGT. The CDR3 has 12 amino acids. The germline V and J ends were trimmed by 1 base and 11 bases, with 12 bases remaining between them. CDR3 nucleotide sequence: TGTGCCAGCAGTGAAGTAGGGCTGGGGAAGTACTTC. It encodes CASSEVGLGKYF.

CDR3 sequence reads: CAWSGQLNTEAFF. CDR3 nucleotides: TGTGCCTGGAGTGGACAGTTGAACACTGAAGCTTTCTTT. The J gene is TRBJ1-1, the V gene TRBV30; maybe TRBD1 (5 bases). CDR3 length: 13 amino acids. Germline CDR1 GTSNPN, CDR2 SVGIG (reference sequence). V gave up 1 base and J gave up 0 bases, with 6 bases separating them.

The V call is TRBV21-1, the J call TRBJ2-1. TRBV21-1 is termed a pseudogene. The CDR3 has 18 residues. The CDR3 is CASSKGPGEDKTYNEQFF. Written as DNA, the CDR3 is TGTGCCAGCAGCAAAGGTCCAGGGGAGGACAAAACCTACAATGAGCAGTTCTTC.

This chain joins TRBV6-1 and TRBJ1-2, with a possible D match to TRBD1 (6 bases). Germline V lookup: CDR1 MNHNS, CDR2 SASEGT. The V end lost 8 bases, the J end lost 8 bases, and 18 bases lay between the germline ends. This CDR3 region has 13 residues. In nucleotides, the CDR3 is TGTGCCAGCGCGTCCGGGACACAGTTCGGCTACACCTTC. This codes for CASASGTQFGYTF.

The rearrangement uses TRBV5-1 and TRBJ1-6, with TRBD1 matching over 7 bases. The V gene end was trimmed by 0 bases and the J gene end by 4 bases; junction bases not matched to a gene: 4. The germline V gene has CDR1 SGHRS and CDR2 YFSETQ. The CDR3 contains 16 residues. DNA for the CDR3: TGCGCCAGCAGCTTGGGAGGGACAGCATATAATTCACCCCTCCACTTT. Encoded protein: CASSLGGTAYNSPLHF.

CDR3 in DNA: TGTGCCAGCAGCATTACCGGGACGTCCTACGAGCAGTACTTC. Protein: CASSITGTSYEQYF. The chain recombines TRBV7-9 with TRBJ2-7; either TRBD1 or TRBD2 may supply D (5 bases each). Germline CDR1 SEHNR, CDR2 FQNEAQ (reference sequence). The CDR3 totals 14 residues. The V and J ends lost 5 bases and 1 base respectively, with 12 bases between them.

This rearrangement joins TRBV30 to TRBJ2-3; weak D call: TRBD2 (7 bases). The CDR3 length is 13 residues. Per the germline V gene, CDR1 is GTSNPN and CDR2 is SVGIG (reference sequence). In DNA, the CDR3 is TGTGTCGGGGGGCCGGGGGCCACAGATACGCAGTATTTT. Amino acids: CVGGPGATDTQYF. Full variable domain (rest looked up from reference TRBV30 and TRBJ2-3): SQTIHQWPATLVQPVGSPLSLECTVEGTSNPNLYWYRQAAGRGLQLLFYSVGIGQISSEVPQNLSASRPQDRQFILSSKKLLLSDSGFYLCVGGPGATDTQYFGPGTRLTVL.

A single count supports this clone. CDR3 amino acids: CASSKEPGTGSYNEQFF. The CDR3 region has the DNA TGTGCCAGCAGCAAAGAGCCTGGGACAGGGTCCTACAATGAGCAGTTCTTC. V usage is TRBV7-8 and J usage is TRBJ2-1; TRBD1 aligns across 9 bases. J gave up 1 base and V 5 bases, and 9 bases lay outside the gene matches. The CDR3 contains 17 residues. Germline loops: CDR1 SGHVS, CDR2 FQNEAQ.

J is TRBJ2-7 and V is TRBV4-2; 9 bases agree with TRBD2. CDR3 length equals 16 residues. The V gene's germline CDR1 is LGHNA and CDR2 YNFKEQ. Trimming took 1 base from V and 0 from J; bases not matched to a gene: 4. CDR3 sequence reads: CASSQGLAGPSYEQYF. The CDR3 region has the DNA TGTGCCAGCAGCCAAGGGCTAGCGGGGCCCTCCTACGAGCAGTACTTC.

The CDR3 sequence: CASSFGTGFEAFF. The CDR3 nucleotides read TGTGCCAGCAGTTTCGGGACAGGGTTCGAAGCTTTCTTT. The chain is built from TRBV6-6 and TRBJ1-1; TRBD1 matches 9 bases. J gave up 8 bases and V 4 bases, and 5 bases lay outside the gene matches. Germline V gene sequence: CDR1 MNHNY, CDR2 SVGAGI (reference sequence). The CDR3 spans 13 residues.

The genes are TRBV28 and TRBJ1-2; 8 bases match TRBD1. V dropped 3 bases and J dropped 7; count of bases not matched to a gene: 10. Germline assignment: CDR1 MDHEN and CDR2 SYDVKM. The CDR3 spans 15 residues. The CDR3, as DNA: TGTGCCAGCAGTTTTGGGGACAGGAGCCTCTTTGGCTACACCTTC. This sequence encodes CASSFGDRSLFGYTF.

The chain uses TRBV6-5 and TRBJ2-1, with 9 positions matching TRBD1. The germline CDR1 and CDR2 sequences are MNHEY and SVGAGI. The CDR3 has 14 residues. V shed 6 bases, J shed 6 bases, and the junction held 6 bases outside the gene matches. Written as DNA, the CDR3 is TGTGCCAGCAGGAGACAGGGGGGTAGCAATGAGCAGTTCTTC. It encodes CASRRQGGSNEQFF.